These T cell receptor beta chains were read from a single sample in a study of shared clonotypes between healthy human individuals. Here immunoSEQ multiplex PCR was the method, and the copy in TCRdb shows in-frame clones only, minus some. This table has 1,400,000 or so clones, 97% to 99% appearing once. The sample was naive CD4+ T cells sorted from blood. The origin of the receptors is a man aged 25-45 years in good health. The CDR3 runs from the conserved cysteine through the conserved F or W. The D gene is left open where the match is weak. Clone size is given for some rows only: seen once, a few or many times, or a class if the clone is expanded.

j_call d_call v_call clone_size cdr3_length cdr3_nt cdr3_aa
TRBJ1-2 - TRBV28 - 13 TGTGCCAGCAGTCCTAACGGTTTCGATGGCTACACCTTC CASSPNGFDGYTF
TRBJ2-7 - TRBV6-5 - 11 TGTGCCAGCAGTTATTCCAACGAGCAGTACTTC CASSYSNEQYF
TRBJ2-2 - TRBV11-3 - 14 TGTGCCAGCTCCCCGAAGCGGAACACCGGGGAGCTGTTTTTT CASSPKRNTGELFF
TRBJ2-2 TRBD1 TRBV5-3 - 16 TGTGCCAGAAGCCCGATTTACCGGACAGGGGCCGGGGAGCTGTTTTTT CARSPIYRTGAGELFF
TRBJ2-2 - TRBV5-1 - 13 TGCGCCAGCAGCTTGAGCGTCACCGGGGAGCTGTTTTTT CASSLSVTGELFF
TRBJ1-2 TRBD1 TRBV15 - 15 TGTGCCACCAGCAGAGATCCTGGGACAGGCTATGGCTACACCTTC CATSRDPGTGYGYTF
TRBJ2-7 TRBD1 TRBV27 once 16 TGTGCCAGCAGTGTGATGACCGGGACAGGGGCCTACGAGCAGTACTTC CASSVMTGTGAYEQYF
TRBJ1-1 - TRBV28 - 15 TGTGCCAGCAGCCCCCATGGGCAGCCGAACACTGAAGCTTTCTTT CASSPHGQPNTEAFF
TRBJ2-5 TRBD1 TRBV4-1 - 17 TGCGCCAGCAGCCAAGATCGCGGGACAGGGTTTTATGAGACCCAGTACTTC CASSQDRGTGFYETQYF
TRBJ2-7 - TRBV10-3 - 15 TGTGCCATCAGTGAGTCCTACGGGAGCTCCTACGAGCAGTACTTC CAISESYGSSYEQYF
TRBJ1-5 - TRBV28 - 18 TGTGCCAGCAGCCCCGAGTCTGGGGGACCCCCCCGTAATCAGCCCCAGCATTTT CASSPESGGPPRNQPQHF
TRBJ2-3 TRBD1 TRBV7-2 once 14 TGTGCCAGCAGCACAAGACAGGGGTTTCATACGCAGTATTTT CASSTRQGFHTQYF
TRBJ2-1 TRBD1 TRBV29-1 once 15 TGCAGCGTTGATAGGGGGCAGGGGTCCTACAATGAGCAGTTCTTC CSVDRGQGSYNEQFF
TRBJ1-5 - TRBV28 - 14 TGTGCCAGTTGTCGGGGGGCGCGTAGACAGCCCCAGCATTTT CASCRGARRQPQHF
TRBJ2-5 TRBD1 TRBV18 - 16 TGTGCCAGCTCACCGGACACCCCGGGACAGGGAGAGACCCAGTACTTC CASSPDTPGQGETQYF
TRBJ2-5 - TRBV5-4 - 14 TGTGCCAGCAGCTCGGGGACGGCCGAAGAGACCCAGTACTTC CASSSGTAEETQYF
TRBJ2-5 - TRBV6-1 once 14 TGTGCCAGCAGTGAGTTTCTCTCAAGAGAGACCCAGTACTTC CASSEFLSRETQYF
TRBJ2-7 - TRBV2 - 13 TGTGCCAGCAGCCCGGGACATATCTATGAGCAGTACTTC CASSPGHIYEQYF
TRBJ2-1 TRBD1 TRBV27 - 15 TGTGCCAGCAGTCTATGGAAAGGACAGGCCAATGAGCAGTTCTTC CASSLWKGQANEQFF
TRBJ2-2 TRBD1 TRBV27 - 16 TGTGCCAGCAGTCCTGACAGGGGGCGATTAACCGGGGAGCTGTTTTTT CASSPDRGRLTGELFF
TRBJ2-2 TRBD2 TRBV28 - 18 TGTGCCAGCAGTTTATTAACTAGCGGGATCTGGGGGACCGGGGAGCTGTTTTTT CASSLLTSGIWGTGELFF
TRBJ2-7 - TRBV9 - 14 TGTGCCAGCAGCGTAGGCAGTGACTCCTACGAGCAGTACTTC CASSVGSDSYEQYF
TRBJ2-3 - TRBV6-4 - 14 TGTGCCAGCAGTGGATCCCCCGCGGCAGATACGCAGTATTTT CASSGSPAADTQYF
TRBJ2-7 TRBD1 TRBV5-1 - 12 TGCGCCAGCAGCGCTGACAGGGAAACGTTGTACTTC CASSADRETLYF
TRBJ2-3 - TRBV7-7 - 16 TGTGCCAGCAGCTTAGGTGTCGGGAGAACGACAGATACGCAGTATTTT CASSLGVGRTTDTQYF
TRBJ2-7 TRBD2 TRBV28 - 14 TGTGCCAGCAGTTTCGCGGGAGCGTCGTTAGAGCAGTACTTC CASSFAGASLEQYF
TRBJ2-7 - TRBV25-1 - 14 TGTGCCAGCAGTGATCCGGGCCAGTCCTACGAGCAGTACTTC CASSDPGQSYEQYF
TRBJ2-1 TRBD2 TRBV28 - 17 TGTGCCAGCAGCCAGGTTAGCGGGAGGGTCGCCCTCAATGAGCAGTTCTTC CASSQVSGRVALNEQFF
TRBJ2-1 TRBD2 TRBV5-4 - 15 TGTGCCAGCAGCTTGGGTCTAGCGGGATACAATGAGCAGTTCTTC CASSLGLAGYNEQFF
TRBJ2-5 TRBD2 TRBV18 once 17 TGTGCCAGCGCGACCGGGAAGCTTGCAGGGAGGGAAGAGACCCAGTACTTC CASATGKLAGREETQYF
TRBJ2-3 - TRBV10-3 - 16 TGTGCCGTGGGAGCGTTGGGACTGAACAAGGCGGATACGCAGTATTTT CAVGALGLNKADTQYF
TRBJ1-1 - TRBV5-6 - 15 TGTGCCAGCAGCTTGGAGAGAGGGATGAACACTGAAGCTTTCTTT CASSLERGMNTEAFF
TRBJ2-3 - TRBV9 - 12 TGTGCCAGCAGCGACCGGACAGATACGCAGTATTTT CASSDRTDTQYF
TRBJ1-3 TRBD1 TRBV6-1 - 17 TGTGCCAGCAGTGACGGGACAGGGGGGAACTCTGGAAACACCATATATTTT CASSDGTGGNSGNTIYF
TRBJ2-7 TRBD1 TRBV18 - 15 TGTGCCAGCTCACCTAACAGGGGGCTAACCTACGAGCAGTACTTC CASSPNRGLTYEQYF
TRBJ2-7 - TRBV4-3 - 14 TGCGCCAGCAGCCAAGACAGGTTCACCTACGAGCAGTACTTC CASSQDRFTYEQYF
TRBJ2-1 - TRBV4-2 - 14 TGTGCCAGCAGCCAAGCTCTCGGCGCGAGCGAGCAGTTCTTC CASSQALGASEQFF
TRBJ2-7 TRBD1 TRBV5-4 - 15 TGTGCCAGCAGCTTCTCCGACAGGGGGCGCAACGAGCAGTACTTC CASSFSDRGRNEQYF
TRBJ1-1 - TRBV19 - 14 TGTGCCAGTAGTATCGAGTTAACATCCGGGGCGGGTCGGTTT CASSIELTSGAGRF
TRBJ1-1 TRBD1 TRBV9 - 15 TGTGCCAGCAGCTCGGGCAGGGGAACAGGGGCTGAAGCTTTCTTT CASSSGRGTGAEAFF
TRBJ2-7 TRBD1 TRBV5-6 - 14 TGTGCCAGCAGCCGGGACAGGAGCTCCTACGAGCAGTACTTC CASSRDRSSYEQYF